The 29 T cell receptor beta chains reported below all come from one sample, sequenced in a study of cytomegalovirus exposure and HLA in healthy donors. The PCR made use of 60 Vbeta and 13 Jbeta primers. Method: immunoSEQ multiplex PCR; TCRdb's copy keeps in-frame clones and lacks some. The sample shows 150,000 to 200,000 clones, around 88% of them seen only once. The sample was PBMCs. These receptor sequences come from a man aged 35-49 years in good health and CMV-seropositive.

This chain links TRBV7-2 with TRBJ1-1; D is unresolved. The CDR3 totals 15 residues. From germline, CDR1 is SGHTA and CDR2 FQGNSA. Trimming left V 0 bases short and J 0 bases short, with 8 bases between. The CDR3 here is CASSLALSVNTEAFF. CDR3 in DNA: TGTGCCAGCAGCTTAGCGTTGTCGGTGAACACTGAAGCTTTCTTT.

This clone was counted only a few times. This rearrangement joins TRBV7-3 to TRBJ2-7; 8 bases line up with TRBD1. Germline V gene data show CDR1 as SGHTA and CDR2 as FQGTGA. V shed 4 bases, J shed 4 bases, and the junction held 9 bases outside the gene matches. The CDR3 sequence is 15 residues long. The CDR3, as DNA: TGTGCCAGCAGCTGGGGGACAGGTGAAGGTTACGAGCAGTACTTC. Amino acids: CASSWGTGEGYEQYF.

This clone has only a few counts. This chain uses TRBV6-6 with TRBJ2-5, with 10 positions matching TRBD1. V trimming: 6 bases; J trimming: 7 bases; junction bases outside the gene matches: 5. CDR1 and CDR2 from the germline V gene are MNHNY and SVGAGI (reference sequence). The CDR3 is made up of 13 amino acids. The CDR3 loop is CASSTGTGATQYF. The DNA of the CDR3 is TGTGCCAGCAGCACCGGGACAGGGGCGACCCAGTACTTC.

The V call is TRBV2, the J call TRBJ2-3; TRBD1 matches 11 bases. V gave up 6 bases and J gave up 9 bases; unmatched junction bases: 8. Germline V gene lookup returns CDR1 SNHLY and CDR2 FYNNEI. The CDR3 runs 14 residues. The CDR3 region is CASRGKDRGRTQYF. Written as DNA, the CDR3 is TGTGCCAGCAGGGGTAAGGACAGGGGGCGGACGCAGTATTTT. The full variable domain, rest sourced from reference TRBV2 and TRBJ2-3, is EPEVTQTPSHQVTQMGQEVILRCVPISNHLYFYWYRQILGQKVEFLVSFYNNEISEKSEIFDDQFSVERPDGSNFTLKIRSTKLEDSAMYFCASRGKDRGRTQYFGPGTRLTVL.

The chain combines TRBV11-2 with TRBJ2-5; TRBD1 aligns across 8 bases. V was pared by 0 bases and J by 2 bases, with 5 bases of the junction left unmatched. The CDR3 loop spans 16 amino acids. The germline V gene has CDR1 SGHAT and CDR2 FQNNGV. The CDR3 sequence is CASSLDWDRTQETQYF. DNA of the CDR3: TGTGCCAGCAGCTTAGATTGGGACAGGACTCAAGAGACCCAGTACTTC.

This clone was picked up a small number of times. The chain has TRBV4-1 and TRBJ1-1; perhaps TRBD1 as D (5 bases). This CDR3 spans 15 amino acids. Germline V lookup: CDR1 MGHRA, CDR2 YSYEKL. The V end lost 4 bases, the J end lost 1 base, and 13 bases lay between the germline ends. The CDR3 reads CASSPPSGGNTEAFF. The CDR3 DNA is TGCGCCAGCAGCCCGCCCTCGGGGGGGAACACTGAAGCTTTCTTT.

In its sample, this clone was seen a few times. The chain couples TRBV7-9 to TRBJ1-5, with D hard to call. This CDR3 has 13 residues. The V gene lost 4 bases and the J gene lost 2 bases, with 6 bases spanning the gap. Germline V gives CDR1 SEHNR, CDR2 FQNEAQ (reference sequence). Here the CDR3 reads CASSSYGNQPQHF. The CDR3, as DNA: TGTGCCAGCAGCTCGTATGGCAATCAGCCCCAGCATTTT. Full variable domain (missing parts from reference TRBV7-9 and TRBJ1-5): DTGVSQNPRHKITKRGQNVTFRCDPISEHNRLYWYRQTLGQGPEFLTYFQNEAQLEKSRLLSDRFSAERPKGSFSTLEIQRTEQGDSAMYLCASSSYGNQPQHFGDGTRLSIL.

Only a few counts were recorded for this clone. The chain employs TRBV19 and TRBJ2-7; 10 nucleotides line up with TRBD2. This CDR3 spans 17 amino acids. V dropped 4 bases and J dropped 4; count of bases not matched to a gene: 13. Germline CDR1 and CDR2: LNHDA and SQIVND (reference sequence). The CDR3 loop reads CASSSGLGLAGAYEQYF. In DNA form, the CDR3 reads TGTGCCAGTAGTAGTGGCTTGGGGCTAGCGGGAGCTTACGAGCAGTACTTC.

The gene calls are TRBV7-6 and TRBJ2-7; 11 nucleotides align to TRBD2. The germline gives CDR1 SGHVS, CDR2 FNYEAQ. This CDR3 has 14 residues. V shed 5 bases, J shed 6 bases, and the junction held 6 bases outside the gene matches. The CDR3 here is CASSPDSGRAEQYF. CDR3 nucleotide sequence: TGTGCCAGCAGCCCGGATAGCGGGAGGGCCGAGCAGTACTTC.

V usage is TRBV6-5 and J usage is TRBJ1-3, with D unresolved. This CDR3 has 14 residues. CDR1 is MNHEY, CDR2 SVGAGI, per germline. The ends were cut back, 4 bases at V and 10 bases at J, with 17 bases in the middle. Written as DNA, the CDR3 is TGTGCCAGCAGTTCGCAACGGCAGCGAGGGACCATATATTTT. This encodes CASSSQRQRGTIYF.

The chain carries TRBV11-2 and TRBJ2-2, with 7 bases identical to TRBD2. The length of the CDR3 is 16 residues. The trim removed 3 bases at V and 2 bases at J, leaving 6 bases unmatched. CDR1 and CDR2 from the germline V gene are SGHAT and FQNNGV. The CDR3 sequence is CASSLQLAVNTGELFF. CDR3 DNA: TGTGCCAGCAGCTTGCAGCTAGCGGTTAACACCGGGGAGCTGTTTTTT.

The CDR3 reads CASSPEGLAGGLKTQYF. In DNA, the CDR3 is TGTGCCAGCAGCCCCGAGGGGTTAGCGGGAGGGCTGAAGACCCAGTACTTC. The rearrangement joins TRBV11-2 to TRBJ2-5; 11 bases match TRBD2. Germline-derived CDR1 and CDR2 are SGHAT and FQNNGV. Trimming took 5 bases from V and 6 from J; bases not matched to a gene: 14. This CDR3 region has 17 residues.

On this clone: In the same sample, other DNA sequences code for this CDR3. V and J are TRBV2 and TRBJ2-3; D ambiguous. The CDR3 has 14 amino acids. V was pared by 3 bases and J by 0 bases, with 7 bases between. The germline V gene encodes CDR1 SNHLY and CDR2 FYNNEI. The DNA for the CDR3 is TGTGCCAGCAGTGACACATTGAGCACAGATACGCAGTATTTT. Residues: CASSDTLSTDTQYF.

V and J are TRBV7-9 and TRBJ2-7; TRBD2 matches 8 bases. This CDR3 contains 14 residues. From germline, CDR1 is SEHNR and CDR2 FQNEAQ (reference sequence). V was clipped by 5 bases and J by 3 bases; unmatched bases: 6. The CDR3 nucleotides read TGTGCCAGCAGCCCGCCAGCGGGGGTCTACGAGCAGTACTTC. It encodes CASSPPAGVYEQYF.

CDR3 DNA: TGTGCCAGCAGCTCCACGACAGATAGCAATCAGCCCCAGCATTTT. Its translation is CASSSTTDSNQPQHF. The chain combines TRBV7-9 with TRBJ1-5, with D perhaps matching TRBD1 (5 bases). The germline V gene encodes CDR1 SEHNR and CDR2 FQNEAQ (reference sequence). This CDR3 is 15 amino acids long. Between the trimmed V and J ends, which lost 4 bases and 0 bases, there was a span of 10 bases.

The V call is TRBV5-6, the J call TRBJ1-1; the match to TRBD1 covers 8 bases. The CDR3 covers 16 residues. V shed 3 bases, J shed 4 bases, and the junction held 11 bases outside the gene matches. Germline CDR1 reads SGHDT; CDR2 reads YYEEEE. CDR3 sequence: CASSSRTGLLRTEAFF. DNA for the CDR3: TGTGCCAGCAGCTCAAGGACAGGGCTGCTCCGCACTGAAGCTTTCTTT.

The chain joins TRBV6-1 to TRBJ1-1; TRBD1 is a possible D gene (5 bases). The CDR3 consists of 11 residues. Germline CDR1 MNHNS, CDR2 SASEGT. V lost 4 bases and J lost 10, with 10 bases in between. The CDR3 DNA follows: TGTGCCAGCAGTGGTCCGGGGGGAGCTTTCTTT. Encoded protein: CASSGPGGAFF.

The CDR3: CASSLTGRGTDTQYF. The CDR3 DNA sequence: TGTGCCAGCAGTTTGACAGGGCGGGGCACAGATACGCAGTATTTT. The V call is TRBV27, the J call TRBJ2-3; 7 bases fit TRBD1. Losses at the gene ends were 3 bases for V and 1 base for J; bases not matched to a gene: 4. Germline V gene sequence: CDR1 MNHEY, CDR2 SMNVEV (reference sequence). The CDR3 length is 15 residues.

This sequence joins TRBV21-1 and TRBJ1-5. TRBV21-1 is recorded as a pseudogene. CDR3 size: 14 residues. CDR3 bases: TGTGCCAGCAGCCCACGGCGGGGCTATCAGCCCCAGCATTTT. As protein: CASSPRRGYQPQHF.

This clone was detected once. The chain employs TRBV9 and TRBJ2-3, with 10 bases aligning to TRBD2. In germline, CDR1 is SGDLS, CDR2 YYNGEE. V shed 0 bases, J shed 3 bases, and the junction held 7 bases outside the gene matches. The CDR3 contains 17 residues. The CDR3 reads CASSVGASGSRTDTQYF. In DNA form, the CDR3 reads TGTGCCAGCAGCGTAGGGGCTAGCGGGAGCAGAACAGATACGCAGTATTTT.

The genes are TRBV4-2 and TRBJ2-7; a weak D match, TRBD1 (5 bases). The CDR3 length is 16 residues. Germline values: CDR1 LGHNA, CDR2 YNFKEQ. Deletions cut 3 bases from V and 3 bases from J, with 18 bases between. The CDR3 DNA sequence: TGTGCCAGCAGCCACCAGGCCGCCAGCAGGGTCTACGAGCAGTACTTC. Translation gives CASSHQAASRVYEQYF.

The rearrangement joins TRBV27 to TRBJ1-5; TRBD1 matches at 8 bases. Per germline, CDR1 MNHEY and CDR2 SMNVEV (reference sequence). Unmatched junction bases numbered 1, after V lost 5 bases and J lost 4 bases. The CDR3 extends over 13 amino acids. CDR3 coding DNA: TGTGCCAGCAGTACAGGGGGAAATCAGCCCCAGCATTTT. Its translation: CASSTGGNQPQHF.

This chain joins TRBV5-1 and TRBJ1-2; maybe TRBD1 (6 bases). V was pared by 4 bases and J by 8 bases, with 18 bases between. The CDR3 consists of 14 residues. Germline CDR1 SGHRS, CDR2 YFSETQ. The CDR3 reads CASSLQDRRSGYTF. The CDR3 DNA reads as TGCGCCAGCAGCCTGCAGGACAGACGTTCGGGCTACACCTTC.

The chain recombines TRBV28 with TRBJ1-2, with 9 bases fitting TRBD1. Germline V gene lookup returns CDR1 MDHEN and CDR2 SYDVKM. V was pared by 6 bases and J by 8 bases, with 10 bases of the junction left unmatched. The CDR3 spans 14 residues. The CDR3 nucleotides are TGTGCCAGCAGGCGGGACAGGGTGTTGTTGGGCTACACCTTC. Translating gives CASRRDRVLLGYTF.

The chain couples TRBV9 to TRBJ2-7; possibly TRBD1 for D (5 bases). V was cut by 4 bases and J by 8 bases, with 16 bases left in between. Germline values: CDR1 SGDLS, CDR2 YYNGEE. The CDR3 contains 13 residues. The CDR3 is CASSPGRAPQQYF. The CDR3 coding sequence is TGTGCCAGCAGCCCGGGCAGGGCCCCACAGCAGTACTTC.

The V and J genes are TRBV7-9 and TRBJ1-2, with D hard to call. CDR1 and CDR2 from the germline V gene are SEHNR and FQNEAQ (reference sequence). CDR3 length equals 14 residues. Trimming shortened V by 5 bases and J by 4 bases, and 14 bases separated the two germline ends. CDR3 sequence reads: CASSKEEDRYGYTF. CDR3 nucleotides: TGTGCCAGCAGCAAAGAGGAGGACCGCTATGGCTACACCTTC.

On this clone: Other nucleotide sequences from this sample produce the same CDR3. The chain couples TRBV7-2 to TRBJ1-1, with D tentatively TRBD1 (5 bases). With 2 bases removed from V and 4 bases from J, the gap between germline ends came to 11 bases. Germline V CDR1 and CDR2: SGHTA, FQGNSA. The CDR3 has 14 residues. The CDR3: CASSLQGGITEAFF. Written as DNA, the CDR3 is TGTGCCAGCAGCTTACAGGGAGGTATCACTGAAGCTTTCTTT.

This chain connects TRBV10-3 to TRBJ2-7, with a tentative D call TRBD2 (6 bases). This CDR3 contains 12 residues. Trimming took off 8 bases at V and 5 bases at J, with 13 bases between the two ends. From germline, CDR1 is ENHRY and CDR2 SYGVKD. The CDR3 region has the DNA TGTGCCATCGGATTCCTAGCGAACGAGCAGTACTTC. Its protein product is CAIGFLANEQYF.

In nucleotides, the CDR3 is TGTGCCAGCAACAGACAGAACATGAACACTGAAGCTTTCTTT. Its translation: CASNRQNMNTEAFF. The chain has TRBV7-9 and TRBJ1-1; D perhaps matches TRBD1 (5 bases). CDR1 SEHNR and CDR2 FQNEAQ come from the germline V gene (reference sequence). Between the trimmed V and J ends, which lost 7 bases and 0 bases, there was a span of 12 bases. The CDR3 loop spans 14 amino acids. Full variable domain (remainder filled in from reference TRBV7-9 and TRBJ1-1): DTGVSQNPRHKITKRGQNVTFRCDPISEHNRLYWYRQTLGQGPEFLTYFQNEAQLEKSRLLSDRFSAERPKGSFSTLEIQRTEQGDSAMYLCASNRQNMNTEAFFGQGTRLTVV.